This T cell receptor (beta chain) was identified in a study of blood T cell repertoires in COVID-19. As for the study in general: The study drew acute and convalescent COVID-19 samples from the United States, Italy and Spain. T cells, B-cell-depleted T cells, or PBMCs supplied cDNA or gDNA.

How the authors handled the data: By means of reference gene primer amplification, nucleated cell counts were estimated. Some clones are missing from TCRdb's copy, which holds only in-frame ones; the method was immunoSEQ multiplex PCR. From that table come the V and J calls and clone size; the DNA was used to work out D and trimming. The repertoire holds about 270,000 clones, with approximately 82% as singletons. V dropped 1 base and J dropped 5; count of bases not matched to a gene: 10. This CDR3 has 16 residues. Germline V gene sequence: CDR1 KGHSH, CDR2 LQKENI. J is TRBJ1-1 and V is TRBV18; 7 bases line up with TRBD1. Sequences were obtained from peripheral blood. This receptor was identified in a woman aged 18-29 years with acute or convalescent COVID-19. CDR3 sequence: CASSPLTDRQGTEAFF. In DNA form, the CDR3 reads TGTGCCAGCTCACCACTCACGGACAGGCAGGGGACTGAAGCTTTCTTT.